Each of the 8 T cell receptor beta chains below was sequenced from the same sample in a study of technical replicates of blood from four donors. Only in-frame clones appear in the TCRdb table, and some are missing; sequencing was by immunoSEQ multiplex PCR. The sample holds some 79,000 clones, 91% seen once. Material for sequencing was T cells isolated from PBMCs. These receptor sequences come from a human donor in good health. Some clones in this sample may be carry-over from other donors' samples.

This CDR3 reads CASSLQVTGELFF. The CDR3 coding sequence is TGCGCCAGCAGCTTGCAGGTCACCGGGGAGCTGTTTTTT. The gene calls are TRBV5-1 and TRBJ2-2; no reliable D call. The CDR3 totals 13 residues. The germline gives CDR1 SGHRS, CDR2 YFSETQ. V was clipped by 1 base and J by 4 bases, with 5 bases between them.

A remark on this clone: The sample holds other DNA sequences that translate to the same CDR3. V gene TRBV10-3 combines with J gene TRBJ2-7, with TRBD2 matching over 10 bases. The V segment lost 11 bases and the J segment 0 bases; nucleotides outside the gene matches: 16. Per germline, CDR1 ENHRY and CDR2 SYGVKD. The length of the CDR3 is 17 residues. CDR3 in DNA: TGTGCCGTCCAGACTAGCGGGCCCCTACAGAGCTCCTACGAGCAGTACTTC. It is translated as CAVQTSGPLQSSYEQYF.

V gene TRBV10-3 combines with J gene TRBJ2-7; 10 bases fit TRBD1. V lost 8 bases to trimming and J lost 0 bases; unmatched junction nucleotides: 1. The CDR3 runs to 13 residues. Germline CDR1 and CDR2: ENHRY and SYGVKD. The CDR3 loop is CAIGTGASYEQYF. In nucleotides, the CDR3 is TGTGCCATCGGGACAGGGGCCTCCTACGAGCAGTACTTC.

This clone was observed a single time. This CDR3 is CASSLSRVGHYEQYF. In nucleotides, the CDR3 is TGTGCCAGCAGTTTATCCAGGGTGGGCCACTACGAGCAGTACTTC. This chain uses TRBV27 with TRBJ2-7, with a weak D call TRBD1 (5 bases). CDR3 length equals 15 residues. V lost 0 bases and J 3 bases, leaving 12 bases between the germline ends. Germline V gene lookup returns CDR1 MNHEY and CDR2 SMNVEV (reference sequence).

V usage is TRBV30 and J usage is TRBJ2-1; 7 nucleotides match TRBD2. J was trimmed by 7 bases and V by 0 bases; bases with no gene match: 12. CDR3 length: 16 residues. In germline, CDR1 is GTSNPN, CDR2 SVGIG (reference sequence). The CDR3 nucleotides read TGTGCCTGGAGTGTAGGTGGGGGGAGGGCCGGAAATGAGCAGTTCTTC. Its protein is CAWSVGGGRAGNEQFF.

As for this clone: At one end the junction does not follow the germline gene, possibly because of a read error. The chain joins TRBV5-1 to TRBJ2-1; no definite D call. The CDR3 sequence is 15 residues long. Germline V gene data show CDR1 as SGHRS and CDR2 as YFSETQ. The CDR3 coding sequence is TGCGCCAGCAGGGAAATAGCAGCCTCCTCCAATGAGCAGTTCTTC. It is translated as CASREIAASSNEQFF.

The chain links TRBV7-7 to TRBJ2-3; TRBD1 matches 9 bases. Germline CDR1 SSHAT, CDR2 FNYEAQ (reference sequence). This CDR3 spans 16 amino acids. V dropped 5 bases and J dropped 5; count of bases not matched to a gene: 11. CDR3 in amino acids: CASSPGTGGTGDTQYF. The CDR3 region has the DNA TGTGCCAGCAGCCCAGGTACAGGGGGCACAGGAGATACGCAGTATTTT.

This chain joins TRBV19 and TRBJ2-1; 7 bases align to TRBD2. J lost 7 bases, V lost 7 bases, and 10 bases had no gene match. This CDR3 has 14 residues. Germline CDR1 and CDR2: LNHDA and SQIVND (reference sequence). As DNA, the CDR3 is TGTGCCAGTAATGTAAGGCTAGCGGAAAATGAGCAGTTCTTC. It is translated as CASNVRLAENEQFF.